The clone carrying this T cell receptor (beta chain) was observed a single time. A second PCR, run for about 7 to 11 cycles, used a sample-barcoded 5' primer plus a J-beta primer mix. A single record per CDR3 protein comes from TCRdb applying MiXCR to the 5' RACE reads. The sample records 600,000 to 900,000 distinct CDR3 sequences, 25% to 30% being singletons. The record originates from a study of blood T cells in healthy people across ages. The CDR3 spans 16 residues. V lost 5 bases and J 7 bases, leaving 23 bases between the germline ends. Germline V gene lookup returns CDR1 MDHEN and CDR2 SYDVKM. This same sample was also part of a study on T cells of mothers and their children. That source reports: The authors detected no persistent microchimeric T cell clones.

Sequencing was performed on blood. The sequence came from a boy aged 10-17 years in good health. The chain uses TRBV28 and TRBJ2-5; D is possibly TRBD2 (6 bases). In nucleotides, the CDR3 is TGTGCCAGCAGTCTCCCGGGACTTGAGGGGTTCGGGACCCAGTACTTC. This codes for CASSLPGLEGFGTQYF.